These 9 T cell receptor beta chains were sequenced from one sample in a study of blood T cell repertoires in COVID-19. The repertoire was sequenced with immunoSEQ multiplex PCR; TCRdb's copy has only in-frame clones and lacks some. This table has tens of thousands of clones, about four fifths appearing once. Sequenced: peripheral blood. The receptors come from a man in his sixties or seventies with acute or convalescent COVID-19.

V usage is TRBV2 and J usage is TRBJ2-1, with unresolved D. Per germline, CDR1 SNHLY and CDR2 FYNNEI. Between the trimmed V and J ends, which lost 2 bases and 6 bases, there was a span of 14 bases. The CDR3 is 15 amino acids. The CDR3, as DNA: TGTGCCAGCAGTGAATCTCCTACGGTCGTCAATGAGCAGTTCTTC. It specifies CASSESPTVVNEQFF.

This chain joins TRBV9 and TRBJ1-2; 7 bases fit TRBD1. This CDR3 comprises 14 residues. J was trimmed by 2 bases and V by 0 bases; bases with no gene match: 1. Germline V CDR1 and CDR2: SGDLS, YYNGEE. The CDR3 spells CASSVGQGNYGYTF. As DNA, the CDR3 is TGTGCCAGCAGCGTAGGACAGGGCAACTATGGCTACACCTTC.

V gene TRBV19 combines with J gene TRBJ2-7; tentative D call: TRBD2 (6 bases). V lost 5 bases and J lost 4, with 15 bases in between. Per the germline V gene, CDR1 is LNHDA and CDR2 is SQIVND (reference sequence). This CDR3 region has 14 residues. For the CDR3, the DNA is TGTGCCAGTAGTCCCAAACGGGGGACTTACGAGCAGTACTTC. It codes for CASSPKRGTYEQYF.

This sequence joins TRBV5-1 and TRBJ2-2; 7 nucleotides line up with TRBD2. The CDR3 covers 16 residues. CDR1 SGHRS and CDR2 YFSETQ come from the germline V gene. After removal of 3 bases from V and 5 bases from J, the junction contained 10 bases not matched to a gene. The CDR3 loop is CASSSKGRGGTGELFF. The CDR3, as DNA: TGCGCCAGCAGCTCCAAAGGAAGGGGAGGGACCGGGGAGCTGTTTTTT.

This chain uses TRBV30 with TRBJ1-5, with D tentatively TRBD1 (5 bases). CDR1 GTSNPN and CDR2 SVGIG come from the germline V gene (reference sequence). V was pared by 0 bases and J by 5 bases, with 11 bases between. This CDR3 has 14 residues. The CDR3 protein is CAWSVSQGYQPQHF. CDR3 bases: TGTGCCTGGAGTGTAAGTCAGGGATATCAGCCCCAGCATTTT.

This chain joins TRBV11-2 and TRBJ2-3; 9 bases fit TRBD2. J gave up 2 bases and V 1 base, and 7 bases lay outside the gene matches. The CDR3 consists of 17 residues. CDR1 is SGHAT and CDR2 is FQNNGV in the germline V gene. DNA for the CDR3: TGTGCCAGCAGCTTAGGTGGTAGCGGGAGCCCCACAGATACGCAGTATTTT. As protein: CASSLGGSGSPTDTQYF.

The rearrangement links TRBV7-6 to TRBJ2-2, with TRBD2 as a possible D gene (7 bases). The CDR3 has 16 amino acids. V lost 5 bases and J lost 2, with 15 bases in between. Germline-derived CDR1 and CDR2 are SGHVS and FNYEAQ. The DNA for the CDR3 is TGTGCCAGCAGCCCGGAGGGGGGGGTAAACACCGGGGAGCTGTTTTTT. Translating it yields CASSPEGGVNTGELFF.

This chain joins TRBV28 and TRBJ1-4; 9 nucleotides align to TRBD1. Germline V lookup: CDR1 MDHEN, CDR2 SYDVKM. This CDR3 is built from 17 residues. The junction had 10 bases not matched to a gene; V was cut back by 4 bases and J by 4 bases. CDR3 region: CASSSQSGTGLNEKLFF. CDR3 bases: TGTGCCAGCAGTTCACAATCCGGGACAGGGCTTAATGAAAAACTGTTTTTT.

The chain has TRBV5-4 and TRBJ2-5; 12 bases align to TRBD2. V lost 9 bases and J lost 4; bases outside the gene matches: 16. Germline lookup yields CDR1 SGHNT and CDR2 YYREEE (reference sequence). CDR3 length: 17 residues. CDR3 region: CAIPQGLAGGPGETQYF. Written as DNA, the CDR3 is TGTGCCATCCCTCAGGGTCTAGCGGGAGGGCCGGGAGAGACCCAGTACTTC.